A single sample is the source of the 27 T cell receptor beta chains below, sequenced in a study of blood T cells in healthy people across ages. Together with a sample-barcoded 5' primer, a J-beta primer mix was included in a second PCR lasting roughly 6 to 12 cycles. Using its own MiXCR run on the 5' RACE reads, TCRdb lists one record per CDR3 protein. The data hold 1.5 million to 2 million distinct CDR3 sequences, with 40% to 55% observed a single time. The sample comprised blood. Every receptor here comes from a woman in her thirties or forties in good health.

This clonotype showed up just once. V usage is TRBV5-1 and J usage is TRBJ2-5, with TRBD2 identical over 12 bases. CDR3 size: 14 residues. The ends lost 4 bases at V and 6 bases at J; junction bases unmatched: 4. CDR1 and CDR2 from the germline V gene are SGHRS and YFSETQ. The CDR3 spells CASSDGLAGQTQYF. CDR3 in DNA: TGCGCCAGCAGCGACGGACTAGCGGGGCAGACCCAGTACTTC. The full variable domain, in which reference TRBV5-1 and TRBJ2-5 provide the parts outside the CDR3, is KAGVTQTPRYLIKTRGQQVTLSCSPISGHRSVSWYQQTPGQGLQFLFEYFSETQRNKGNFPGRFSGRQFSNSRSEMNVSTLELGDSALYLCASSDGLAGQTQYFGPGTRLLVL.

The V gene is TRBV5-6, the J gene TRBJ2-4; the D gene could be TRBD1 or TRBD2 (5 bases each). The closer fit of TRBJ2-7 to the DNA end suggests the J call may be wrong. Germline V gene sequence: CDR1 SGHDT, CDR2 YYEEEE. The length of the CDR3 is 15 residues. CDR3 protein: CASSSPGPNKYEQYF. The CDR3 bases are TGTGCCAGCAGCTCCCCGGGACCAAATAAGTACGAGCAGTACTTC.

The sample holds a few counts of this clonotype. This chain connects TRBV12-3 or TRBV12-4 to TRBJ2-1; D is uncertain. V gave up 8 bases and J gave up 9 bases, with 2 bases separating them. The length of the CDR3 is 8 residues. The CDR3 sequence is CASGEQFF. The CDR3 DNA sequence: TGTGCCAGCGGTGAGCAGTTCTTC.

The sample holds a few counts of this clonotype. The rearrangement links TRBV28 to TRBJ2-5; D unresolved. Trimming took off 4 bases at V and 8 bases at J, with 5 bases between the two ends. CDR3 size: 10 residues. Per the germline V gene, CDR1 is MDHEN and CDR2 is SYDVKM. As DNA, the CDR3 is TGTGCCAGCAGTTATAGAACCCAGTACTTC. Translation gives CASSYRTQYF.

The V and J genes are TRBV20-1 and TRBJ1-5, with 7 bases fitting TRBD1. The CDR3 sequence is 15 residues long. V was pared by 4 bases and J by 0 bases, with 6 bases of the junction left unmatched. CDR1 and CDR2 (germline): DFQATT, SNEGSKA (reference sequence). The CDR3 sequence: CSATRQGGSNQPQHF. The CDR3 nucleotides read TGCAGTGCTACTAGACAGGGTGGTAGCAATCAGCCCCAGCATTTT.

Here the CDR3 reads CSARGQGDTNEKLFF. The CDR3 region has the DNA TGCAGTGCTCGAGGACAGGGGGATACTAATGAAAAACTGTTTTTT. The chain carries TRBV20-1 and TRBJ1-4; 10 nucleotides line up with TRBD1. Germline V CDR1 and CDR2: DFQATT, SNEGSKA (reference sequence). CDR3 length: 15 amino acids. The J segment lost 2 bases and the V segment lost 5 bases, leaving 5 bases of the junction unmatched.

The genes are TRBV9 and TRBJ2-7; TRBD2 agrees at 10 bases. CDR1 and CDR2 from the germline V gene are SGDLS and YYNGEE. Trimming at V came to 1 base and at J to 7 bases, leaving 8 bases not matched to a gene. The CDR3 runs 15 residues. The CDR3 nucleotides are TGTGCCAGCAGCGTAAGGCTAGCGGGGGCCAATGAGCAGTACTTC. Amino acid sequence: CASSVRLAGANEQYF. Looking up the rest from reference TRBV9 and TRBJ2-7 gives the full variable domain: DSGVTQTPKHLITATGQRVTLRCSPRSGDLSVYWYQQSLDQGLQFLIQYYNGEERAKGNILERFSAQQFPDLHSELNLSSLELGDSALYFCASSVRLAGANEQYFGPGTRLTVT.

The chain carries TRBV7-6 and TRBJ2-2; 14 nucleotides agree with TRBD2. Germline CDR1 SGHVS, CDR2 FNYEAQ. The CDR3 loop spans 19 amino acids. Trimming at V came to 2 bases and at J to 0 bases, leaving 5 bases not matched to a gene. As DNA, the CDR3 is TGTGCCAGCAGCTTAACGACTAGCGGGGGGGCCGCGAACACCGGGGAGCTGTTTTTT. It codes for CASSLTTSGGAANTGELFF.

V is TRBV5-1 and J is TRBJ2-5; 10 bases are a match to TRBD2. The CDR3 extends over 16 amino acids. J lost 11 bases, V lost 0 bases, and 13 bases had no gene match. Germline CDR1 SGHRS, CDR2 YFSETQ. As DNA, the CDR3 is TGCGCCAGCAGCTTGGTGGCTAGCGGGGGTTACAATGAGCAGTACTTC. This sequence encodes CASSLVASGGYNEQYF.

J is TRBJ1-6 and V is TRBV6-6; D is unclear. The germline V gene encodes CDR1 MNHNY and CDR2 SVGAGI (reference sequence). Deletions cut 6 bases from V and 5 bases from J, with 17 bases between. The CDR3 has 16 amino acids. The CDR3 loop is CASSLVRGTDNSPLHF. The CDR3 coding sequence is TGTGCCAGCAGCCTGGTTAGAGGAACAGATAATTCACCCCTCCACTTT.

In this sample, this clonotype turned up once. This rearrangement joins TRBV7-9 to TRBJ1-2, with a weak D call TRBD1 (5 bases). Trimming removed 11 bases at V and 9 bases at J, with 22 bases between. The germline V gene has CDR1 SEHNR and CDR2 FQNEAQ (reference sequence). The CDR3 has 13 amino acids. This CDR3 reads CAGGNSGGTSYTF. The CDR3 coding sequence is TGTGCCGGAGGGAACTCCGGGGGAACTAGCTACACCTTC.

The chain uses TRBV5-6 and TRBJ2-1; D is unclear. V lost 2 bases to trimming and J lost 0 bases, with 6 bases between them. Germline lookup yields CDR1 SGHDT and CDR2 YYEEEE. This CDR3 region has 14 residues. CDR3 region: CASSFGDSYNEQFF. In nucleotides, the CDR3 is TGTGCCAGCAGCTTTGGCGACTCCTACAATGAGCAGTTCTTC.

The V and J genes are TRBV12-3 or TRBV12-4 and TRBJ2-7; the D gene could be TRBD1 or TRBD2 (5 bases each). The J call is in doubt because the DNA end fits TRBJ2-5 better. The CDR3 covers 15 residues. The CDR3 loop reads CASSWGKGVRETQYF. In DNA, the CDR3 is TGTGCCAGCAGTTGGGGGAAGGGCGTCAGGGAGACCCAGTACTTC.

V and J are TRBV29-1 and TRBJ2-1; D is uncertain. The J call is uncertain, as TRBJ2-7 better fits the DNA end. Germline values: CDR1 SQVTM, CDR2 ANQGSEA. The CDR3 is 12 amino acids. CDR3 nucleotide sequence: TGCAGCGTTAGTCGCTCCTACAATGAGCAGTACTTC. Its protein is CSVSRSYNEQYF.

V gene TRBV3-1 combines with J gene TRBJ2-1; TRBD1 might be the D (5 bases). The CDR3 sequence is 12 residues long. The V end was cut by 1 base, the J end by 9 bases, with 7 bases between. Germline CDR1 reads LGHDT; CDR2 reads YNNKEL (reference sequence). CDR3 sequence (DNA): TGTGCCAGCAGCCAAGTTAGGGGTGAGCAGTTCTTC. It yields the protein CASSQVRGEQFF.

V and J are TRBV3-1 and TRBJ2-1; 15 bases fit TRBD2. The ends lost 4 bases at V and 7 bases at J; junction bases unmatched: 5. This CDR3 region has 16 residues. The V gene's germline CDR1 is LGHDT and CDR2 YNNKEL (reference sequence). The CDR3 region is CASSLRTSGGGNEQFF. DNA for the CDR3: TGTGCCAGCAGCCTTAGGACTAGCGGGGGGGGAAATGAGCAGTTCTTC.

CDR3 in DNA: TGCAGCGTTGAACCCGGTGAAGGGAACGCTGGGCAGTACTTC. It encodes CSVEPGEGNAGQYF. The chain is built from TRBV29-1 and TRBJ2-7; no clear D gene. Germline V lookup: CDR1 SQVTM, CDR2 ANQGSEA. V lost 2 bases and J 9 bases, leaving 20 bases between the germline ends. The CDR3 spans 14 residues.

The gene calls are TRBV5-6 and TRBJ2-2, with D perhaps matching TRBD1 (6 bases). The V end was cut by 5 bases, the J end by 5 bases, with 7 bases between. In germline, CDR1 is SGHDT, CDR2 YYEEEE. The CDR3 is 12 amino acids. CDR3 nucleotides: TGTGCCAGCAGACAGGGTACCGGGGAGCTGTTTTTT. Its protein is CASRQGTGELFF. Looking up the rest from reference TRBV5-6 and TRBJ2-2 gives the full variable domain: DAGVTQSPTHLIKTRGQQVTLRCSPKSGHDTVSWYQQALGQGPQFIFQYYEEEERQRGNFPDRFSGHQFPNYSSELNVNALLLGDSALYLCASRQGTGELFFGEGSRLTVL.

This clonotype came up a few times. This chain connects TRBV7-9 to TRBJ2-5; D could derive from TRBD1 or TRBD2 (5 bases each). The germline CDR1 and CDR2 sequences are SEHNR and FQNEAQ (reference sequence). V was cut by 3 bases and J by 5 bases, with 13 bases left in between. This CDR3 spans 14 amino acids. This CDR3 reads CASSFPRGRETQYF. CDR3 DNA: TGTGCCAGCAGCTTTCCGAGGGGCAGGGAGACCCAGTACTTC.

V is TRBV12-3 or TRBV12-4 and J is TRBJ2-5; D perhaps matches TRBD2 (5 bases). The V end was cut by 1 base, the J end by 2 bases, with 14 bases between. CDR3 length equals 16 residues. Here the CDR3 DNA reads TGTGCCAGCAGTTTAGGTGGAGGAGCTCTTCAAGAGACCCAGTACTTC. Its translation is CASSLGGGALQETQYF.

J is TRBJ2-5 and V is TRBV6-2 or TRBV6-3; D possibly uses TRBD1 or TRBD2 (7 bases each). CDR1 is MNHEY, CDR2 SVGEGT, per germline. The CDR3 has 14 amino acids. The V end lost 8 bases, the J end lost 4 bases, and 17 bases lay between the germline ends. CDR3: CASQGGDPRETQYF. In nucleotides, the CDR3 is TGTGCCAGCCAGGGGGGGGACCCCAGAGAGACCCAGTACTTC.

The V and J genes are TRBV5-6 and TRBJ2-7; TRBD2 aligns across 8 bases. The junction had 8 bases not matched to a gene; V was cut back by 3 bases and J by 0 bases. This CDR3 is built from 16 residues. Germline V gene data show CDR1 as SGHDT and CDR2 as YYEEEE. The CDR3 nucleotides read TGTGCCAGCAGCTGGCAAGCGGGGGCCTCCTCCTACGAGCAGTACTTC. This sequence encodes CASSWQAGASSYEQYF.

This clonotype was recorded a few times. The chain carries TRBV6-5 and TRBJ2-7, with D perhaps given as TRBD1 or TRBD2 (6 bases each). The V gene lost 5 bases and the J gene lost 3 bases, with 17 bases spanning the gap. This CDR3 region has 15 residues. CDR1 and CDR2 (germline): MNHEY, SVGAGI. The CDR3: CASSQGGRGFYEQYF. CDR3 nucleotide sequence: TGTGCCAGCAGTCAGGGAGGCAGGGGATTCTACGAGCAGTACTTC.

The chain uses TRBV29-1 and TRBJ2-3; 7 bases are a match to TRBD1. There are 17 residues in the CDR3. Germline-derived CDR1 and CDR2 are SQVTM and ANQGSEA. Losses at the gene ends were 4 bases for V and 2 bases for J; bases not matched to a gene: 15. The CDR3, as DNA: TGCAGCGTTGCGGGTACAGGGGAAGGATGGTCCACAGATACGCAGTATTTT. It yields the protein CSVAGTGEGWSTDTQYF.

The sample holds a few counts of this clonotype. The chain recombines TRBV6-2 or TRBV6-3 with TRBJ1-2; TRBD1 aligns across 9 bases. CDR3 size: 13 residues. Germline CDR1 MNHEY, CDR2 SVGEGT. The V segment lost 6 bases and the J segment 6 bases; nucleotides outside the gene matches: 5. The DNA for the CDR3 is TGTGCCAGCAGGCGCGGACAGGGGAATGGCTACACCTTC. Its translation: CASRRGQGNGYTF.

V and J are TRBV9 and TRBJ2-7, with unresolved D. Germline CDR1 is SGDLS and CDR2 is YYNGEE. The CDR3 has 14 residues. Trimming removed 4 bases from V and 7 bases from J, with 18 bases in between. The CDR3 DNA is TGTGCCAGCAGCCTGGATGTCGGGCCTCCTGAGCAGTACTTC. Encoded protein: CASSLDVGPPEQYF. Looking up the rest from reference TRBV9 and TRBJ2-7 gives the full variable domain: DSGVTQTPKHLITATGQRVTLRCSPRSGDLSVYWYQQSLDQGLQFLIQYYNGEERAKGNILERFSAQQFPDLHSELNLSSLELGDSALYFCASSLDVGPPEQYFGPGTRLTVT.

This chain uses TRBV7-2 with TRBJ2-3; 8 nucleotides line up with TRBD2. V lost 5 bases to trimming and J lost 5 bases; unmatched junction nucleotides: 15. Germline V gives CDR1 SGHTA, CDR2 FQGNSA. The CDR3 covers 17 residues. As DNA, the CDR3 is TGTGCCAGCAGCAGGTCACTAGCGGACTCCTCAGAAGATACGCAGTATTTT. Translating it yields CASSRSLADSSEDTQYF.